The 27 T cell receptor beta chains given below trace back to one sample, sequenced in a study of OX40 agonist ivuxolimab in advanced cancers. Clones were read by immunoSEQ multiplex PCR, and TCRdb kept only the in-frame ones, dropping some. The sample has about 58,000 clones, 70% to 85% seen once. Sequenced here: CD4+ or CD8+ T cells sorted from blood, sampled in a trial of the OX40 agonist ivuxolimab. The receptor set was obtained from an adult with an advanced solid tumor such as melanoma, head and neck, liver or kidney cancer.

The chain uses TRBV18 and TRBJ2-7, with 7 nucleotides matching TRBD1. The CDR3 runs 12 residues. The V and J ends lost 5 bases and 3 bases, in that order; junction bases with no gene match: 1. Per germline, CDR1 KGHSH and CDR2 LQKENI. The DNA for the CDR3 is TGTGCCAGCTCAGGGGACAGCTACGAGCAGTACTTC. As protein: CASSGDSYEQYF.

This rearrangement joins TRBV4-1 to TRBJ1-1, with D maybe TRBD1 (5 bases). Per germline, CDR1 MGHRA and CDR2 YSYEKL. V lost 2 bases to trimming and J lost 3 bases, with 13 bases between them. The CDR3 contains 15 residues. This chain's CDR3 is CASSQPDKRDTEAFF. For the CDR3, the DNA is TGCGCCAGCAGCCAACCGGACAAACGGGACACTGAAGCTTTCTTT.

The chain recombines TRBV11-2 with TRBJ2-2; D gene unclear. V lost 5 bases and J 0 bases, leaving 4 bases between the germline ends. The CDR3 spans 13 residues. From germline, CDR1 is SGHAT and CDR2 FQNNGV. Here the CDR3 reads CASSPTNTGELFF. CDR3 DNA: TGTGCCAGCAGCCCGACGAACACCGGGGAGCTGTTTTTT. Combining the CDR3 with reference TRBV11-2 and TRBJ2-2 gives the whole variable domain EAGVAQSPRYKIIEKRQSVAFWCNPISGHATLYWYQQILGQGPKLLIQFQNNGVVDDSQLPKDRFSAERLKGVDSTLKIQPAKLEDSAVYLCASSPTNTGELFFGEGSRLTVL.

The chain employs TRBV10-1 and TRBJ1-5; D gene uncertain. Germline V gene data show CDR1 as WNHNN and CDR2 as SYGVQD (reference sequence). This CDR3 has 13 amino acids. V was pared by 6 bases and J by 5 bases, with 11 bases between. The CDR3, as DNA: TGCGCCAGCAGCTTGGGTTCCGATCAGCCCCAGCATTTT. Residues: CASSLGSDQPQHF.

The chain recombines TRBV6-5 with TRBJ1-5, with 7 bases fitting TRBD1. This CDR3 region has 15 residues. With 6 bases clipped from V and 4 bases from J, the junction kept 9 bases outside the gene matches. The V gene's germline CDR1 is MNHEY and CDR2 SVGAGI. In DNA form, the CDR3 reads TGTGCCAGCAGGACCGACCGGGACAGAAATCAGCCCCAGCATTTT. Its translation is CASRTDRDRNQPQHF.

This clone was recorded a few times. This chain joins TRBV6-5 and TRBJ1-6; D remains unclear. Germline V gene sequence: CDR1 MNHEY, CDR2 SVGAGI. There are 14 residues in the CDR3. V was trimmed by 10 bases and J by 6 bases, leaving 16 bases between them. CDR3 DNA: TGTGCCACACACGGAGGGCAGTTTAATTCACCCCTCCACTTT. Translating gives CATHGGQFNSPLHF.

The chain employs TRBV11-3 and TRBJ2-6; no definite D call. V was cut by 1 base and J by 2 bases, with 6 bases left in between. The CDR3 contains 15 residues. The germline V gene has CDR1 SGHNT and CDR2 YENEEA. CDR3 protein: CASSLGGTGANVLTF. The CDR3 DNA is TGTGCCAGCAGCTTAGGGGGTACTGGGGCCAACGTCCTGACTTTC.

J is TRBJ1-2 and V is TRBV29-1; D uncertain. This CDR3 comprises 13 residues. CDR1 SQVTM and CDR2 ANQGSEA come from the germline V gene. The V and J ends lost 1 base and 4 bases respectively, with 10 bases between them. The CDR3 DNA follows: TGCAGCGTTGAAGGTCAGGCCTTCTATGGCTACACCTTC. It specifies CSVEGQAFYGYTF.

V gene TRBV19 combines with J gene TRBJ1-5; a weak D match, TRBD1 (5 bases). The V end was cut by 10 bases, the J end by 0 bases, with 19 bases between. Looked up from germline, CDR1 is LNHDA and CDR2 is SQIVND (reference sequence). The CDR3 runs to 16 residues. CDR3 sequence (DNA): TGTGCCACCTCGGGACGGAGGTATGTTAGCAATCAGCCCCAGCATTTT. Translated, it gives CATSGRRYVSNQPQHF.

The genes are TRBV7-9 and TRBJ2-1; D not certain. V lost 5 bases, J lost 1 base, and 9 bases lay in between. Germline CDR1 SEHNR, CDR2 FQNEAQ (reference sequence). CDR3 length: 14 residues. CDR3 amino acids: CASSPPNSYNEQFF. As DNA, the CDR3 is TGTGCCAGCAGCCCCCCCAATTCCTACAATGAGCAGTTCTTC.

The chain combines TRBV19 with TRBJ2-5; TRBD2 agrees at 12 bases. The CDR3 is 18 amino acids. CDR1 is LNHDA and CDR2 is SQIVND in the germline V gene (reference sequence). The V and J ends lost 3 bases and 5 bases, in that order; junction bases with no gene match: 13. The DNA of the CDR3 is TGTGCCAGTAGTATGAGTCTAGCGGGAGGGCCTCGGGGGGAGACCCAGTACTTC. This encodes CASSMSLAGGPRGETQYF.

The chain joins TRBV11-2 to TRBJ2-3, with D possibly being TRBD2 (5 bases). V was pared by 4 bases and J by 1 base, with 12 bases between. The CDR3 runs to 15 residues. Germline lookup yields CDR1 SGHAT and CDR2 FQNNGV. CDR3 DNA sequence: TGTGCCAGCAGCTCTAGCCGGGCACGCACAGATACGCAGTATTTT. Translated, it gives CASSSSRARTDTQYF. The variable domain in full, completed from reference TRBV11-2 and TRBJ2-3, reads EAGVAQSPRYKIIEKRQSVAFWCNPISGHATLYWYQQILGQGPKLLIQFQNNGVVDDSQLPKDRFSAERLKGVDSTLKIQPAKLEDSAVYLCASSSSRARTDTQYFGPGTRLTVL.

This clone was observed once. The chain links TRBV4-1 to TRBJ2-5, with TRBD1 identical over 10 bases. This CDR3 contains 16 residues. J was trimmed by 3 bases and V by 2 bases; bases with no gene match: 6. From germline, CDR1 is MGHRA and CDR2 YSYEKL. As DNA, the CDR3 is TGCGCCAGCAGCCAAAGGACAGGGGGAGGCAAAGAGACCCAGTACTTC. Translated, it gives CASSQRTGGGKETQYF.

About this clone: One end of the junction varies from germline; a read error may be responsible. V usage is TRBV30 and J usage is TRBJ2-7; 13 bases are shared with TRBD2. The CDR3 loop spans 12 amino acids. The germline V gene has CDR1 GTSNPN and CDR2 SVGIG (reference sequence). DNA of the CDR3: TGTGCCTGGAGCCGGACTAGCGGGAGAGACCTCTTC. Protein product: CAWSRTSGRDLF.

The chain carries TRBV6-4 and TRBJ2-1; 7 bases align to TRBD1. The CDR3 totals 16 residues. J gave up 4 bases and V 3 bases, and 9 bases lay outside the gene matches. The germline gives CDR1 MRHNA, CDR2 SNTAGT. This chain's CDR3 is CASSENEGAWYNEQFF. The CDR3 region has the DNA TGTGCCAGCAGTGAGAACGAGGGGGCCTGGTACAATGAGCAGTTCTTC.

V gene TRBV10-2 combines with J gene TRBJ2-3; D gene ambiguous. In germline, CDR1 is WSHSY, CDR2 SAAADI. Trimming cost V 0 bases and J 1 base, with 14 bases left between them. The CDR3 contains 17 residues. CDR3 sequence: CASSESEQVGGTDTQYF. The CDR3 bases are TGCGCCAGCAGTGAGTCGGAGCAGGTTGGTGGCACAGATACGCAGTATTTT.

The V and J genes are TRBV29-1 and TRBJ2-5; no clear D gene. The CDR3 extends over 13 amino acids. CDR1 is SQVTM and CDR2 is ANQGSEA in the germline V gene. V was pared by 3 bases and J by 3 bases, with 11 bases between. The CDR3 reads CSVEVVAKETQYF. CDR3 sequence (DNA): TGCAGCGTTGAGGTTGTTGCAAAAGAGACCCAGTACTTC.

Here the CDR3 reads CASSIGQGASEQFF. The CDR3 coding sequence is TGCGCCAGCAGTATCGGACAGGGGGCGAGTGAGCAGTTCTTC. The chain couples TRBV5-1 to TRBJ2-1; 11 bases are a match to TRBD1. The CDR3 contains 14 residues. V shed 5 bases, J shed 9 bases, and the junction held 7 bases outside the gene matches. CDR1 SGHRS and CDR2 YFSETQ come from the germline V gene.

The chain employs TRBV7-3 and TRBJ2-1; D ambiguous. Germline V lookup: CDR1 SGHTA, CDR2 FQGTGA. This CDR3 comprises 13 residues. Trimming shortened V by 5 bases and J by 6 bases, and 11 bases separated the two germline ends. The CDR3 DNA reads TGTGCCAGCAGCCCGACGGGTTCCAATGAGCAGTTCTTC. It is translated as CASSPTGSNEQFF. Based on the CDR3 plus reference TRBV7-3 and TRBJ2-1, the full variable domain is GAGVSQTPSNKVTEKGKYVELRCDPISGHTALYWYRQSLGQGPEFLIYFQGTGAADDSGLPNDRFFAVRPEGSVSTLKIQRTERGDSAVYLCASSPTGSNEQFFGPGTRLTVL.

This chain connects TRBV30 to TRBJ1-2, with a tentative D call TRBD1 (5 bases). Deletions cut 5 bases from V and 8 bases from J, with 21 bases between. The CDR3 contains 14 residues. Germline CDR1 GTSNPN, CDR2 SVGIG (reference sequence). CDR3 sequence (DNA): TGTGCCTGGTCCCGGGACGATGGCTTGGGGGGCTACACCTTC. Translating gives CAWSRDDGLGGYTF.

This clone was observed a single time. The V call is TRBV19, the J call TRBJ2-1, with D perhaps TRBD1 (6 bases). Trimming cost V 5 bases and J 8 bases, with 19 bases left between them. The CDR3 is 15 residues long. The germline V gene has CDR1 LNHDA and CDR2 SQIVND (reference sequence). CDR3 nucleotide sequence: TGTGCCAGTAGTTCCCCCGGGACACCCGTTTATGAGCAGTTCTTC. Protein sequence: CASSSPGTPVYEQFF.

This clone was seen a handful of times. The chain combines TRBV5-1 with TRBJ2-3; D is undetermined. Germline-derived CDR1 and CDR2 are SGHRS and YFSETQ. The CDR3 covers 15 residues. V was pared by 0 bases and J by 2 bases, with 10 bases between. The CDR3 DNA reads TGCGCCAGCAGCTTGGGGCTCCGGAACACAGATACGCAGTATTTT. Translated: CASSLGLRNTDTQYF.

This clone was detected once. The chain recombines TRBV11-3 with TRBJ1-2; no firm D call. The CDR3 sequence is 14 residues long. Germline lookup yields CDR1 SGHNT and CDR2 YENEEA. Trimming stripped 6 bases from V and 0 bases from J, with 11 bases between. CDR3 DNA: TGTGCCAGCAGTTCGACAAGGTCTAACTATGGCTACACCTTC. Translation: CASSSTRSNYGYTF.

V is TRBV13 and J is TRBJ2-2, with 13 nucleotides matching TRBD2. The CDR3 length is 21 residues. J was trimmed by 0 bases and V by 5 bases; bases with no gene match: 15. CDR1 is PRHDT and CDR2 is FYEKMQ in the germline V gene (reference sequence). The CDR3 spells CASSLALWTSGSMSNTGELFF. DNA for the CDR3: TGTGCCAGCAGCCTCGCCCTTTGGACTAGCGGGAGCATGTCGAACACCGGGGAGCTGTTTTTT.

This chain links TRBV6-4 with TRBJ1-6; 8 nucleotides line up with TRBD1. The V gene's germline CDR1 is MRHNA and CDR2 SNTAGT. The CDR3 is 13 residues long. J lost 7 bases, V lost 8 bases, and 4 bases had no gene match. CDR3 bases: TGTGCCAGCTCGACAGGGGTAAATTCACCCCTCCACTTT. It translates to CASSTGVNSPLHF.

The CDR3 is CATSRDRGTTNEKLFF. In DNA, the CDR3 is TGTGCCACCAGCAGAGATAGGGGGACAACTAATGAAAAACTGTTTTTT. The rearrangement joins TRBV15 to TRBJ1-4, with D tentatively TRBD1 (6 bases). This CDR3 has 16 amino acids. Looked up from germline, CDR1 is LNHNV and CDR2 is YYDKDF (reference sequence). Trimming shortened V by 0 bases and J by 0 bases, and 8 bases separated the two germline ends.

The chain links TRBV6-6 to TRBJ1-5, with 7 bases aligning to TRBD1. This CDR3 contains 14 residues. Germline CDR1 MNHNY, CDR2 SVGAGI (reference sequence). V trimming: 4 bases; J trimming: 10 bases; junction bases outside the gene matches: 10. The CDR3 is CASSFDREGYPQHF. CDR3 DNA: TGTGCCAGCAGTTTCGACAGGGAGGGTTACCCCCAGCATTTT.